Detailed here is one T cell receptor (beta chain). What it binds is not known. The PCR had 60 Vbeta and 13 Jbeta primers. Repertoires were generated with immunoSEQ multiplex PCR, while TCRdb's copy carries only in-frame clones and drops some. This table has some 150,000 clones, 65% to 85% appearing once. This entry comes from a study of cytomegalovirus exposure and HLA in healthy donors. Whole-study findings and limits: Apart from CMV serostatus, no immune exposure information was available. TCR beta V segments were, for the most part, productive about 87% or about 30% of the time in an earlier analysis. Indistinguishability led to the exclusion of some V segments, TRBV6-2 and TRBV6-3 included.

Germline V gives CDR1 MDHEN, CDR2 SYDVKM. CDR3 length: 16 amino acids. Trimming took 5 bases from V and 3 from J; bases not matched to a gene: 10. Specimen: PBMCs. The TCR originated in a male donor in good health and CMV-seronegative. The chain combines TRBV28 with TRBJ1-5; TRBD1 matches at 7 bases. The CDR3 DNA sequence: TGTGCCAGCAGTCCCACCCCGGGACAGCCCAATCAGCCCCAGCATTTT. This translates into CASSPTPGQPNQPQHF.